This T cell receptor beta chain was captured in a study of cytomegalovirus exposure and HLA in healthy donors. Study summary: The roughly 120 million unique TCR beta sequences, from roughly 170 million T cells, were found by an earlier analysis. The Caucasian-associated ancestry cluster held roughly 81% of 350 to 450 genotyped donors. Findings of the study overall: In a later analysis, TCR association rates varied by HLA locus: DRB1 most, HLA-C fewest.

This CDR3 is 17 amino acids long. Germline lookup yields CDR1 SNHLY and CDR2 FYNNEI. Trimming removed 8 bases from V and 4 bases from J; junction bases left unmatched: 15. A word on this clone: Its specificity is unknown.

13 Jbeta primers and 60 Vbeta primers were used for the PCR. Method: immunoSEQ multiplex PCR; TCRdb's copy keeps in-frame clones and lacks some. This table holds roughly 150,000 clones, about 10% found once. The origin of this receptor is a man in his fifties or sixties in good health and CMV-seronegative. The rearrangement joins TRBV2 to TRBJ1-5; 9 nucleotides line up with TRBD1. Material for sequencing was PBMCs. The CDR3 spells CASAPLYPGQGNQPQHF. DNA for the CDR3: TGTGCCAGCGCCCCGTTATATCCGGGACAGGGAAATCAGCCCCAGCATTTT.